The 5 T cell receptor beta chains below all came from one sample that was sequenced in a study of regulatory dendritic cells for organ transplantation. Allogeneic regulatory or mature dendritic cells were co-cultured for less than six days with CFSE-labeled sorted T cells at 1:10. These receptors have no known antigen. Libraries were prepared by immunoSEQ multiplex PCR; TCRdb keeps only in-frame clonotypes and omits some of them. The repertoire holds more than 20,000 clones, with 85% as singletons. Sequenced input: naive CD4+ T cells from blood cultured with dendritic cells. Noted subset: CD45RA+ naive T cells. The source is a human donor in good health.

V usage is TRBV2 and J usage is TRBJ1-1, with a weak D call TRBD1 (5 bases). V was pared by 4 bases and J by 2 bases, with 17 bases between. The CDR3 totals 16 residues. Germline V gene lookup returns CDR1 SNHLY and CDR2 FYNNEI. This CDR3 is CASSAPGYIANTEAFF. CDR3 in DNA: TGTGCCAGCAGTGCTCCAGGGTATATCGCCAACACTGAAGCTTTCTTT.

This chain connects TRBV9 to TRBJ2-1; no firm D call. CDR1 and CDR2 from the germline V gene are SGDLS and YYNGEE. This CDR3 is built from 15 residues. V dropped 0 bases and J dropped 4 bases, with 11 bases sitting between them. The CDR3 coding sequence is TGTGCCAGCAGCGTAGTGAGACGACATTACAATGAGCAGTTCTTC. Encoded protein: CASSVVRRHYNEQFF.

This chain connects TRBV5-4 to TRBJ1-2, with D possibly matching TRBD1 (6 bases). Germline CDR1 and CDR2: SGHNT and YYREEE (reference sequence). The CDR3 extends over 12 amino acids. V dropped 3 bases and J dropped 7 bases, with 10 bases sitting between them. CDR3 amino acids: CASSSQGSGYTF. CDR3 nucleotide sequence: TGTGCCAGCAGCTCACAGGGATCTGGCTACACCTTC.

CDR3 coding DNA: TGTGCCAGTCGGAACACAGGGGCGCCCGCGTGGGTTCAGTACTTC. Its protein is CASRNTGAPAWVQYF. The V gene is TRBV19, the J gene TRBJ2-4; TRBD1 matches 7 bases. The germline V gene encodes CDR1 LNHDA and CDR2 SQIVND (reference sequence). With V trimmed by 8 bases and J by 11 bases, 18 bases remained unmatched. This CDR3 has 15 amino acids.

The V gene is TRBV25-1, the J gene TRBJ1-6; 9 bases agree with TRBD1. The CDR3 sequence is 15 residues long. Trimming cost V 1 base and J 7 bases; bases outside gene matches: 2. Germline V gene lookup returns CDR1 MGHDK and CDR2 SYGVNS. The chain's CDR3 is CASSESGTGNSPLHF. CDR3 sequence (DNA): TGTGCCAGCAGTGAATCCGGGACAGGGAATTCACCCCTCCACTTT.